The 10 T cell receptor beta chains reported below all come from one sample, sequenced in a study of blood T cells in healthy people across ages. A second about 7 to 11 cycle PCR used barcoded and J-beta primers. MiXCR, applied by TCRdb to the 5' RACE reads, yields one record per CDR3 protein. The table shows roughly 1,500,000 distinct CDR3 sequences, with approximately 32% occurring only once. Sequenced sample: blood. These receptors were obtained from a woman in her thirties in good health.

This chain connects TRBV4-1 to TRBJ2-1; no definite D call. Per the germline V gene, CDR1 is MGHRA and CDR2 is YSYEKL. CDR3 length: 16 amino acids. Trimming shortened V by 4 bases and J by 0 bases, and 13 bases separated the two germline ends. CDR3 region: CASSLGRTNSYNEQFF. As DNA, the CDR3 is TGCGCCAGCAGCCTCGGACGCACTAACTCCTACAATGAGCAGTTCTTC.

This clonotype was found a few times. The genes are TRBV7-6 and TRBJ2-1; 13 bases match TRBD2. The CDR3 totals 15 residues. Germline V gene data show CDR1 as SGHVS and CDR2 as FNYEAQ. J gave up 10 bases and V 5 bases, and 8 bases lay outside the gene matches. CDR3 DNA sequence: TGTGCCAGCAGCCCGAGACTAGCGGGGGGCAGAGAGCAGTTCTTC. Encoded protein: CASSPRLAGGREQFF.

V is TRBV20-1 and J is TRBJ1-4, with 8 bases that match TRBD1. This CDR3 comprises 15 residues. Germline assignment: CDR1 DFQATT and CDR2 SNEGSKA (reference sequence). Trimming cost V 5 bases and J 7 bases; bases outside gene matches: 12. The CDR3 protein is CSARPKDRDVEKLFF. The CDR3 DNA is TGCAGTGCTCGCCCGAAGGACAGGGATGTTGAAAAACTGTTTTTT.

With respect to this clonotype: A single base separates this from a much larger clone, so it may be a read error. The chain is built from TRBV7-9 and TRBJ1-2; a possible D gene is TRBD1 (6 bases). In germline, CDR1 is SEHNR, CDR2 FQNEAQ (reference sequence). The CDR3 has 12 amino acids. The CDR3 loop is CSTQGQVYGYTF. CDR3 sequence (DNA): TGTTCCACTCAGGGGCAAGTCTATGGCTACACCTTC. Combining the CDR3 with reference TRBV7-9 and TRBJ1-2 gives the whole variable domain DTGVSQNPRHKITKRGQNVTFRCDPISEHNRLYWYRQTLGQGPEFLTYFQNEAQLEKSRLLSDRFSAERPKGSFSTLEIQRTEQGDSAMYLCSTQGQVYGYTFGSGTRLTVV.

J is TRBJ1-2 and V is TRBV7-6; D is undetermined. V dropped 4 bases and J dropped 4 bases, with 19 bases sitting between them. Looked up from germline, CDR1 is SGHVS and CDR2 is FNYEAQ. The CDR3 has 16 amino acids. CDR3 loop: CASSSSREKPFYGYTF. The CDR3 bases are TGTGCCAGCAGCTCAAGCCGGGAGAAACCTTTCTATGGCTACACCTTC. The variable domain in full, completed from reference TRBV7-6 and TRBJ1-2, reads GAGVSQSPRYKVTKRGQDVALRCDPISGHVSLYWYRQALGQGPEFLTYFNYEAQQDKSGLPNDRFSAERPEGSISTLTIQRTEQRDSAMYRCASSSSREKPFYGYTFGSGTRLTVV.

The chain couples TRBV25-1 to TRBJ2-5, with no clear D. The V gene lost 1 base and the J gene lost 0 bases, with 12 bases spanning the gap. CDR1 is MGHDK and CDR2 is SYGVNS in the germline V gene. The length of the CDR3 is 16 residues. CDR3: CASSEFREAYQETQYF. CDR3 nucleotide sequence: TGTGCCAGCAGTGAATTTCGCGAGGCATACCAAGAGACCCAGTACTTC.

V and J are TRBV9 and TRBJ1-2, with 7 bases identical to TRBD1. V was clipped by 4 bases and J by 8 bases; unmatched bases: 11. CDR3 length: 14 amino acids. The germline CDR1 and CDR2 sequences are SGDLS and YYNGEE. The CDR3 DNA follows: TGTGCCAGCAGCCCGGGACAGCACGGGAACGGCTACACCTTC. Encoded protein: CASSPGQHGNGYTF.

V is TRBV20-1 and J is TRBJ1-2; the D is unclear. The CDR3 is 12 residues long. Trimming stripped 7 bases from V and 3 bases from J, with 12 bases between. Germline V lookup: CDR1 DFQATT, CDR2 SNEGSKA (reference sequence). The CDR3 DNA is TGCAGTGGCGAAGACCGGGACTATGGCTACACCTTC. This sequence encodes CSGEDRDYGYTF.

This clonotype has only a few counts. The V and J genes are TRBV20-1 and TRBJ2-7; TRBD1 is a possible D gene (5 bases). The V and J ends lost 5 bases and 3 bases respectively, with 17 bases between them. CDR3 length equals 14 residues. Germline lookup yields CDR1 DFQATT and CDR2 SNEGSKA (reference sequence). CDR3 loop: CSAPRFRANYEQYF. CDR3 DNA sequence: TGCAGTGCTCCGAGATTCAGGGCTAACTACGAGCAGTACTTC.

The gene calls are TRBV20-1 and TRBJ2-7; D might be TRBD2 (7 bases). In germline, CDR1 is DFQATT, CDR2 SNEGSKA (reference sequence). CDR3 size: 14 residues. Trimming left V 8 bases short and J 5 bases short, with 22 bases between. In DNA form, the CDR3 reads TGCAGTTCCGGGGGGCATGGGCAGGGTAACGAGCAGTACTTC. Its translation: CSSGGHGQGNEQYF.